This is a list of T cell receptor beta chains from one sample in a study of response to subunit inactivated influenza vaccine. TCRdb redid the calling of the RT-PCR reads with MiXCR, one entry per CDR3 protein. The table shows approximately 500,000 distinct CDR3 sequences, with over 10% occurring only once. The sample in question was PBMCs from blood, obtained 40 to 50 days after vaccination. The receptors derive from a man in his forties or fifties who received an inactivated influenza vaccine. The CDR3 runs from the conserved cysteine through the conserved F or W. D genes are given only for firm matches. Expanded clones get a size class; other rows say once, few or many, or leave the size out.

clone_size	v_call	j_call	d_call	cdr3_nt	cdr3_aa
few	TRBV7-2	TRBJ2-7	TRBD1	TGTGCCAGCACCAGAGGACAGGGAACTACCTACGAGCAGTACTTC	CASTRGQGTTYEQYF
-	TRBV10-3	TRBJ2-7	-	TGTGCCATCAGGGACCTGAGCTACGAGCAGTACTTC	CAIRDLSYEQYF
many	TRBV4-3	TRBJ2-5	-	TGCGCCAGCAGCCAAGGTGTCCTAGTAGGAGAGACCCAGTACTTC	CASSQGVLVGETQYF
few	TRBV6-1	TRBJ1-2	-	TGTGCCAGCACTGAAACAGGGCGGACTGGCTACACCTTC	CASTETGRTGYTF
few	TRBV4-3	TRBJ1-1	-	TGCGCCAGCAGCCAAGAATTCATGAACACTGAAGCTTTCTTT	CASSQEFMNTEAFF
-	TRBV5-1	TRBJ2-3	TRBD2	TGCGCCAGCAGCAAGGTGCTAGCGGGAGATGTAGATACGCAGTATTTT	CASSKVLAGDVDTQYF
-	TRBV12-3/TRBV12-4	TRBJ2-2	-	TGTGCCAGCAGTCCCCCGGGACCCCAAAACACCGGGGAGCTGTTTTTT	CASSPPGPQNTGELFF
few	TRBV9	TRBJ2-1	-	TGTGCCAGCAGCGTAGGGCCCAACAATGAGCAGTTCTTC	CASSVGPNNEQFF
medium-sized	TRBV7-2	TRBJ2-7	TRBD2	TGTGCCAGCAGCCCCCTAACGGGGGGGACCTACGAGCAGTACTTC	CASSPLTGGTYEQYF
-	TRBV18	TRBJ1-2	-	TGTGCCAGCTCACCGGGGACACCCGCTAACTATGGCTACACCTTC	CASSPGTPANYGYTF
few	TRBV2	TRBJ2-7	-	TGTGCCAGCAGTGAACGGGACAACTACGAGCAGTACTTC	CASSERDNYEQYF
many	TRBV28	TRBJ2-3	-	TGTGCCAGCAGTTTGCCCCGAGGCGGGGTGGGAACAGATACGCAGTATTTT	CASSLPRGGVGTDTQYF
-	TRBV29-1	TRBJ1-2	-	TGCAGCGTCATAGAACAGGGAAACTATGGCTACACCTTC	CSVIEQGNYGYTF
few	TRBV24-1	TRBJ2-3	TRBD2	TGTGCCACCAGTGTCGCCGGACTAGCGGGGGGCACAGATACGCAGTATTTT	CATSVAGLAGGTDTQYF
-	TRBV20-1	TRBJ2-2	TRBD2	TGCAGTGTCCCAGGGAGGGCAAACACCGGGGAGCTGTTTTTT	CSVPGRANTGELFF
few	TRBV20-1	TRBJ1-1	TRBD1	TGCAGTGCTCCGGACAGGGGTACGAACACTGAAGCTTTCTTT	CSAPDRGTNTEAFF
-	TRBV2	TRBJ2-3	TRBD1	TGTGCCAGCAGTAGAGCAGGGGGCGCGGGCACAGATACGCAGTATTTT	CASSRAGGAGTDTQYF
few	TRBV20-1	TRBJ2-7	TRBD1	TGCAGTGGCTCCAGTACTGGCAGGGGGCTGAACGAGCAGTACTTC	CSGSSTGRGLNEQYF
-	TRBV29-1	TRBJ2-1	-	TGCAGCGTTAGGGGGTCGAATTCGGGTAGCTCCTACAATGAGCAGTTCTTC	CSVRGSNSGSSYNEQFF
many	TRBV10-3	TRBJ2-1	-	TGTGCCATCAGTGAGGGGAGCTCCTACAATGAGCAGTTCTTC	CAISEGSSYNEQFF
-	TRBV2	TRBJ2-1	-	TGTGCCAGCAGTAGGTGGGAGGCGGAAATAGAGGAGCAGTTCTTC	CASSRWEAEIEEQFF
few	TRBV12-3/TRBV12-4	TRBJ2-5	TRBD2	TGTGCCAGCACCAAAGCGGGAGGGCCAGGGGAGACCCAGTACTTC	CASTKAGGPGETQYF
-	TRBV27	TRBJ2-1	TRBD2	TGTGCCAGCAGTAAGAGGACTAGCGGGAGACCTTACAATGAGCAGTTCTTC	CASSKRTSGRPYNEQFF
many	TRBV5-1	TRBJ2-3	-	TGCGCCAGCAGCCAAACTAGTGCGAATACGCAGTATTTT	CASSQTSANTQYF
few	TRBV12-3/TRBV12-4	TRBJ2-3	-	TGTGCCAGCAGTTTAGCTGAGACAGATACGCAGTATTTT	CASSLAETDTQYF
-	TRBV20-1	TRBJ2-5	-	TGCAGTGCTAGGGCGGGGCACGAGACCCAGTACTTC	CSARAGHETQYF
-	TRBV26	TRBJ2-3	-	TGTACCAGCAGTCCCCCTTTGGGCAGGGAGGGCTCTACAGATACGCAGTATTTT	CTSSPPLGREGSTDTQYF
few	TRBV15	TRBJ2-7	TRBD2	TGTGCCACCAGCAGAGCCCCGGGACTAGCGGGGGGCCGGAACGAGCAGTACTTC	CATSRAPGLAGGRNEQYF
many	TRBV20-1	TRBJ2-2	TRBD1	TGCAGTGCTCGTAGGGGGCTCGGGGAGCTGTTTTTT	CSARRGLGELFF
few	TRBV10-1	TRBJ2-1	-	TGCGCCAGCAGTGAGTCGGCGCTACTCAGGGGAAATGAGCAGTTCTTC	CASSESALLRGNEQFF
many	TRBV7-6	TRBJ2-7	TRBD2	TGTGCCAGCAGCGTGGCTCTAGCGGGAGTATACGAGCAGTACTTC	CASSVALAGVYEQYF
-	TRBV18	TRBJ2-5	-	TGTGCCAGCTCACCAGCTTGGGCAGGGGAAGAGACCCAGTACTTC	CASSPAWAGEETQYF
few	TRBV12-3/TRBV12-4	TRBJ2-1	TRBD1	TGTGCCAGCAGTTCACAGACAGGGTTAAATGAGCAGTTCTTC	CASSSQTGLNEQFF
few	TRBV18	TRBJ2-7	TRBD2	TGTGCCAGCTCAGATATGGCGGGGGGCTACGAGCAGTACTTC	CASSDMAGGYEQYF
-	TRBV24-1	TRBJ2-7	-	TGTGCCACCAGTGATGCGGGTTCGAGGGGCGAGCAGTACTTC	CATSDAGSRGEQYF
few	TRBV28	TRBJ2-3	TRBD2	TGTGCCAGCGACCCCCGGGGAGCGGGGAGCACAGATACGCAGTATTTT	CASDPRGAGSTDTQYF
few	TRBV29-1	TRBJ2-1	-	TGCAGCTCCTCGGTGGGCGGAGAGGCCAATGAGCAGTTCTTC	CSSSVGGEANEQFF